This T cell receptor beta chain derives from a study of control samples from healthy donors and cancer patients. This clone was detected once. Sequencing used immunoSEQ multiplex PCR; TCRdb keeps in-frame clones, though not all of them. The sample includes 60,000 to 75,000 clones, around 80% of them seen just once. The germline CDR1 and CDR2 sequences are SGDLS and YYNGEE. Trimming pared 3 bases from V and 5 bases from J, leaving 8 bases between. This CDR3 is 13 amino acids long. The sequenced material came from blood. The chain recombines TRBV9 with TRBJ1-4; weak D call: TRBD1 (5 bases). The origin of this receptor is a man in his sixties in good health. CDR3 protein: CASSAGPNEKLFF. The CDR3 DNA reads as TGTGCCAGCAGCGCGGGACCCAATGAAAAACTGTTTTTT.